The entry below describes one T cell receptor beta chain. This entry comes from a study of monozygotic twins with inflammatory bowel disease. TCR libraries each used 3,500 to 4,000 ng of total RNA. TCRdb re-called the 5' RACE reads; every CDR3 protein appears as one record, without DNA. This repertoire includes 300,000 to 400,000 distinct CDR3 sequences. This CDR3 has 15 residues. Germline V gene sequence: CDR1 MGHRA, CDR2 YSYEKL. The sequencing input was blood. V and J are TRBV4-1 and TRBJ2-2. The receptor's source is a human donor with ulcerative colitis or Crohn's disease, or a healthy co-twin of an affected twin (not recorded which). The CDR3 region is CASSQEGTQTGELFF.